A selection of T cell receptor beta chains follows, all from one sample in a study of blood T cells in healthy people across ages. TCRdb used MiXCR to reprocess the 5' RACE reads, holding one entry per CDR3 protein. The sample holds fewer than 800,000 distinct CDR3 sequences, approximately 30% seen once. Sequenced input: blood. These receptors were collected from a woman of 80 years or more in good health. The CDR3 runs from the conserved cysteine through the conserved F or W. Fields, in order: V gene, clone size, J gene, D gene, CDR3 DNA, CDR3 protein. A D gene is named only where the DNA matches it firmly. Expanded clones get a size class; other rows say once, few or many, or leave the size out.

TRBV7-9	NA	TRBJ2-7	NA	TGTGCCAGCAGCTCATCCGGGACCCTAAGCGAGCAGTACTTC	CASSSSGTLSEQYF
TRBV6-5	NA	TRBJ1-5	TRBD1	TGTGCCAGCAGGCAGGGGGTACGTGGGCAGCCCCAGCATTTT	CASRQGVRGQPQHF
TRBV28	NA	TRBJ2-2	TRBD2	TGTGCCAGCAGTTTATACGGGACTAGCTACACCGGGGAGCTGTTTTTT	CASSLYGTSYTGELFF
TRBV3-1	NA	TRBJ2-7	TRBD2	TGTGCCAGCAGCCAGCGACTAGCGGGGGGGAATGAGCAGTACTTC	CASSQRLAGGNEQYF
TRBV6-2/TRBV6-3	many	TRBJ2-5	TRBD2	TGTGCCAGCAGTCCCCACCGGGGGGGGAGGACGGATGACCCTCCAGAGACCCAGTACTTC	CASSPHRGGRTDDPPETQYF
TRBV7-8	NA	TRBJ1-6	NA	TGTGCCAGCAGCTTAGGAGGGGGGGCCGATTCACCCCTCCACTTT	CASSLGGGADSPLHF
TRBV2	many	TRBJ2-3	NA	TGTGCCAGCAGTGTAGAGGGCCAACGGGGCACAGATACGCAGTATTTT	CASSVEGQRGTDTQYF
TRBV20-1	NA	TRBJ2-7	TRBD2	TGCAGTGCGTGGGGGTCTTCTAGCGGGGGGGTTACCAGCTCCTACGAGCAGTACTTC	CSAWGSSSGGVTSSYEQYF
TRBV20-1	many	TRBJ2-7	NA	TGCAGTGCTTTACTGGCACAGGGCTTAGGGGAGCAGTACTTC	CSALLAQGLGEQYF
TRBV10-3	NA	TRBJ1-1	NA	TGTGCCATCAGTGAGCACCTGAACACTGAAGCTTTCTTT	CAISEHLNTEAFF
TRBV11-2	NA	TRBJ2-5	TRBD1	TGTGCCAGCGACACGGGACAGCGAGAGCAGTACTTC	CASDTGQREQYF
TRBV12-3/TRBV12-4	many	TRBJ2-3	TRBD1	TGTGCCAGCAGTTTCCGGACAGGGGGCTACACAGATACGCAGTATTTT	CASSFRTGGYTDTQYF
TRBV6-5	NA	TRBJ2-4	NA	TGTGCCAGCAGCCGCGACCCTCGGGGCAAAAACATTCAGTACTTC	CASSRDPRGKNIQYF
TRBV4-1	NA	TRBJ2-5	TRBD2	TGCGCCAGCAGCGCGCCCCTAGCGGGAGGTGGTCGGGAGCAGTACTTC	CASSAPLAGGGREQYF
TRBV12-3/TRBV12-4	few	TRBJ1-5	NA	TGTGCCGGCAGTTTTTCTGGAGGAAGTCATCAGCCCCAGCATTTT	CAGSFSGGSHQPQHF
TRBV4-1	NA	TRBJ2-2	TRBD1	TGCGCCAGCAGCCTCCATACCGGGACAGGGAACACCGGGGAGCTGTTTTTT	CASSLHTGTGNTGELFF
TRBV6-5	NA	TRBJ2-1	NA	TGTGTCAGCAGCCCCGGGACGACCTACAATGAGCAGTTCTTC	CVSSPGTTYNEQFF
TRBV2	many	TRBJ2-5	NA	TGTGCCAGCAGTCCCGGACGGCTCCAAGAGACCCAGTACTTC	CASSPGRLQETQYF
TRBV14	NA	TRBJ2-7	NA	TGTGCCAGCAGCCAAGATAAACAGCTACTCTCCTACGAGCAGTACTTC	CASSQDKQLLSYEQYF
TRBV27	NA	TRBJ2-1	TRBD2	TGTGCCAGCAGTCTATCGCAGTCGGGCGGGAGCCGGGATGAGCAGTTCTTC	CASSLSQSGGSRDEQFF
TRBV7-3	many	TRBJ1-2	NA	TGTGCCAGCAGCTTAAAGCGGGGGGCGCCGGATGGCTACACCTTC	CASSLKRGAPDGYTF
TRBV7-2	NA	TRBJ2-1	TRBD2	TGTGCCAGCAGCCATCTAGCGGGCTTGCCCGTAAATGAGCAGTTCTTC	CASSHLAGLPVNEQFF
TRBV6-2/TRBV6-3	NA	TRBJ2-5	NA	TGTGCCAGCAGTTCGACACCTCCGAGCTTAGAGCAGTACTTC	CASSSTPPSLEQYF
TRBV12-3/TRBV12-4	many	TRBJ2-3	TRBD2	TGTGCCAGCACTTCGACCGGGACTAGCGGAGATACGCAGTATTTT	CASTSTGTSGDTQYF
TRBV7-2	NA	TRBJ2-5	NA	TGTGCCAGCAGCCCCTATACCAACCCGACCCAGTACTTC	CASSPYTNPTQYF
TRBV20-1	NA	TRBJ2-7	TRBD2	TGCAGTGCTAGGAAACCGGGACTAGCGGGAGGAAGCTCCTACGAGCAGTACTTC	CSARKPGLAGGSSYEQYF
TRBV6-5	NA	TRBJ2-1	TRBD1	TGTGCCAGCAGCCGTGCCGACAGGGAGAACAATGAGCAGTTCTTC	CASSRADRENNEQFF
TRBV7-9	many	TRBJ2-7	TRBD1	TGTGCCAGCAGATACAGGGGAAACGAGCAGTACTTC	CASRYRGNEQYF
TRBV20-1	NA	TRBJ1-5	TRBD1	TGCAGTGCCTCGACAGGGACTCAGCCCCAGCATTTT	CSASTGTQPQHF
TRBV7-6	many	TRBJ2-5	NA	TGTGCCAGCAGCTTAGAGGCAGGGGGGTATAAGACCCAGTACTTC	CASSLEAGGYKTQYF
TRBV29-1	NA	TRBJ2-3	TRBD1	TGCAGCACCCAGGGGGCGCAGGGCACAGATACGCAGTATTTT	CSTQGAQGTDTQYF
TRBV10-3	NA	TRBJ1-1	NA	TGTGCCATCAGTGAGGTCGCCACGAGCCCATTTGAAGCTTTCTTT	CAISEVATSPFEAFF
TRBV5-1	NA	TRBJ2-1	NA	TGCGCCAGCAGCCACCTGGGGAGCGGCGTCTCCTACAATGAGCAGTTCTTC	CASSHLGSGVSYNEQFF
TRBV6-5	many	TRBJ2-7	NA	TGTGCCAGCAGGCAACGCCTCCAGGGCCCCTACGAGCAGTACTTC	CASRQRLQGPYEQYF
TRBV19	NA	TRBJ2-1	TRBD2	TGTGCCAGTACGATCGGGGTACTAGCGGGAGACAATGAGCAGTTCTTC	CASTIGVLAGDNEQFF
TRBV20-1	NA	TRBJ2-7	TRBD2	TGCAGTGCTAGACCCTTCACTAGCGGTAACTCCTACGAGCAGTACTTC	CSARPFTSGNSYEQYF
TRBV6-6	NA	TRBJ1-1	TRBD1	TGTGCCAGCAGCTCCGGACAGGGAGGATCTGAAGCTTTCTTT	CASSSGQGGSEAFF
TRBV5-5	NA	TRBJ1-2	NA	TGTGCCAGCAGCCTCCGGGAGGGAGCCTACTACACCTTC	CASSLREGAYYTF
TRBV29-1	NA	TRBJ2-1	NA	TGCAGCGTTGCCCAAATATCCACAGGGTGTGGTGAGCAGTTCTTC	CSVAQISTGCGEQFF
TRBV11-2	many	TRBJ2-1	NA	TGTGCCAGCAGCCGCTACACAGTTTACAATGAGCAGTTCTTC	CASSRYTVYNEQFF
TRBV19	many	TRBJ1-5	NA	TGTGCCAGTAGGAGCAGGGTTGGCAATCAGCCCCAGCATTTT	CASRSRVGNQPQHF
TRBV6-2/TRBV6-3	many	TRBJ2-1	TRBD2	TGTGCCAGCAAGGCGAGCGGGGGGGCTAAGAACAATGAGCAGTTCTTC	CASKASGGAKNNEQFF
TRBV27	many	TRBJ2-6	NA	TGTGCCAGCAGTTCAGTGATCTCTGGGGCCAACGTCCTGACTTTC	CASSSVISGANVLTF
TRBV5-1	many	TRBJ1-5	TRBD1	TGCGCCAGCAGCCCCGACAGGGGACATCAGCCCCAGCATTTT	CASSPDRGHQPQHF
TRBV5-1	NA	TRBJ1-1	NA	TGCGCCAGCAGCTCGGTCTTCGCAGGGCCGAACACTGAAGCTTTCTTT	CASSSVFAGPNTEAFF
TRBV4-1	NA	TRBJ1-5	NA	TGCGCCAGCAGCCAATTGGGGGTTAGCAATCAGCCCCAGCATTTT	CASSQLGVSNQPQHF
TRBV20-1	many	TRBJ1-6	NA	TGCAGTGCTAGGCTGGGGAATTCACCCCTCCACTTT	CSARLGNSPLHF
TRBV29-1	once	TRBJ2-3	TRBD1	TGCAGCGTGACAACTTTTACAGGGGGCACAGATACGCAGTATTTT	CSVTTFTGGTDTQYF
TRBV5-1	many	TRBJ1-1	TRBD1	TGTGCCAGCAGCTTGGGCAGGGGGCTTGGCACTGAAGCTTTCTTT	CASSLGRGLGTEAFF
TRBV25-1	NA	TRBJ2-1	NA	TGTGCCGGCAGCCGAGGGGAGATCTTCGGTAATGAGCAGTTCTTC	CAGSRGEIFGNEQFF
TRBV29-1	NA	TRBJ1-5	TRBD1	TGCAGCGCCGCGACAGGGGGGATCAATCAGCCCCAGCATTTT	CSAATGGINQPQHF
TRBV5-5	few	TRBJ1-1	NA	TGTGCCAGCAGCTCACGGGGGGCAGGCGACACTGAAGCTTTCTTT	CASSSRGAGDTEAFF
TRBV10-3	NA	TRBJ1-1	NA	TGTGCCATCACCCGGACAGTGAACACTGAAGCTTTCTTT	CAITRTVNTEAFF
TRBV5-1	many	TRBJ2-3	TRBD1	TGCGCCAGCAGCCGGGACAGGGGTTCTGATACGCAGTATTTT	CASSRDRGSDTQYF
TRBV5-1	NA	TRBJ1-4	NA	TGCGCCAGCAGCCCGTCACAGACGGAGGAAAAACTGTTTTTT	CASSPSQTEEKLFF